This T cell receptor beta chain is drawn from a study of identical twins (dated by TCRdb to the mid-2010s). With respect to the entire study: The study deep-sequenced TCR alpha and beta repertoires from monozygotic twins, unrelated adults of various ages and cord blood to test whether fetal clonotypes persist. Replicate twin experiments were performed at different times using different library preparation protocols to rule out contamination.

Inclusive of the bounding cysteine and phenylalanine, the CDR3 is 14 residues long. The CDR3 DNA has 42 bases and is translated from base 1. The germline V gene encodes CDR1 SEHNR and CDR2 FQNEAQ (reference sequence). Trimming takes 7 bases from V and 3 bases from J, and the germline ends sit 16 bases apart. Results the study describes overall, beyond this receptor: Abundant cord blood beta clonotypes had fewer insertions, young adult naive repertoires showed a similar but weaker trend, and memory repertoires showed no such trend. Invariant T cells such as MAIT and iNKT could partly confound zero-insertion analyses, although diverse VJ usage argued against such confounding for most clonotypes. Compared with coincidental sharing between unrelated individuals, out-of-frame TCR alpha sequences shared between twins showed an excess of sequences with low generation probability. Excess twin sharing in beta out-of-frame sequences was weaker because fewer shared sequences lowered the signal-to-noise ratio. Because the same donors could not be followed over many years, the conclusions depended on cross-sectional statistical analysis. In monozygotic twins, out-of-frame TCR alpha sharing was systematically underestimated by recombination models, although the models agreed with sharing between unrelated individuals.

A few counts support this clonotype. Its target antigen remains unknown. Base qualities were left out, and no much larger clone turns up one base away. The library was built by means of 5' RACE. Sequencing was performed on an Illumina HiSeq 2000. A universal primer binding site was introduced by template switching, and a unique molecular identifier was present in the final cDNA, enabling accurate counting of TCR cDNA molecules. First-strand cDNA for TCR alpha and beta chains was synthesized from specific primers in the conserved constant-segment region. To control for contamination, each cDNA library was double barcoded with a SMART-Mk sample barcode plus Illumina barcodes. TruSeq adapter sequences and Illumina sample barcodes were added in two successive PCR steps. Sequencing of the TCR alpha and beta cDNA libraries was done on the Illumina HiSeq platform using custom primers. The authors' pipeline ran thus. MiGEC was used to process raw reads and extract unique molecular identifiers, and MiXCR was used to find CDR3 positions. Recombination models were inferred per individual with the repgenHMM and IGoR tools using an EM algorithm. Shared clonotypes were analyzed with the tcR package in R, and sharing was normalized by the product of cloneset sizes. To study raw recombination without the effects of thymic and clonal selection, out-of-frame nonproductive sequences were analyzed. TCRdb reprocessing: public reads trimmed at Q25 with fastp, clones called with MiXCR, in-frame beta chains kept. A single entry per CDR3 protein holds the most common genes and DNA from its merged rows. In this record, the V and J calls reflect TCRdb's handling and not the investigators' own analysis. The sample has about 1.7 million distinct CDR3 sequences on record, about 30% of them singletons. The ten largest clones take up around 0.25% of the sample.

Every donor in the study was a healthy Caucasian. This sequence originates from a newborn girl in good health. The chain couples TRBV7-9 to TRBJ2-7, and possibly TRBD2, on 6 matching bases. Specimen: cord blood. The CDR3 amino acid sequence is: CASTPGLPYYEQYF. In nucleotides, the sequence is TGTGCCAGCACCCCGGGACTTCCATACTACGAGCAGTACTTC. With the rest looked up from the reference TRBV7-9 and TRBJ2-7 genes rather than sequenced, the full variable domain is DTGVSQNPRHKITKRGQNVTFRCDPISEHNRLYWYRQTLGQGPEFLTYFQNEAQLEKSRLLSDRFSAERPKGSFSTLEIQRTEQGDSAMYLCASTPGLPYYEQYFGPGTRLTVT.